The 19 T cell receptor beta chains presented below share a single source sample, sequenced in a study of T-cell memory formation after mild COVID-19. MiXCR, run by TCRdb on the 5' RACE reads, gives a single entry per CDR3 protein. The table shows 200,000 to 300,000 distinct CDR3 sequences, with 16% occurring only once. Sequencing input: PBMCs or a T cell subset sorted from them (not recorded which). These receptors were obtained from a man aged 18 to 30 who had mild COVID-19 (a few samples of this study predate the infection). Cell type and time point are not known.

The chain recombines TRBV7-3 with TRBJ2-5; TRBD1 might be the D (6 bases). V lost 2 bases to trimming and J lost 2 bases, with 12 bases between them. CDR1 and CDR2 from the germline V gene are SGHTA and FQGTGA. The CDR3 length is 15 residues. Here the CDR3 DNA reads TGTGCCAGCAGCTTAGGGGGCCAGAGGCAAGAGACCCAGTACTTC. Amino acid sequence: CASSLGGQRQETQYF. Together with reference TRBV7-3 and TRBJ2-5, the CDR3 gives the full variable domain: GAGVSQTPSNKVTEKGKYVELRCDPISGHTALYWYRQSLGQGPEFLIYFQGTGAADDSGLPNDRFFAVRPEGSVSTLKIQRTERGDSAVYLCASSLGGQRQETQYFGPGTRLLVL.

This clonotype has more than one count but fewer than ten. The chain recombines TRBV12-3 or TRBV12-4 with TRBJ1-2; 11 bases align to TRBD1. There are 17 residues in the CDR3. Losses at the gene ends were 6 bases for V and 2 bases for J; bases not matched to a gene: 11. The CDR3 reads CASRRDRGIPGNYGYTF. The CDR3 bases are TGTGCCAGCAGGAGGGACAGGGGGATCCCAGGGAACTATGGCTACACCTTC.

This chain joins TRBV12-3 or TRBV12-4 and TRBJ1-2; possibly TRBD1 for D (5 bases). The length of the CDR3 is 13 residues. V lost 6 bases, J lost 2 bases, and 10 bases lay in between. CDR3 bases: TGTGCCAGCAGGCGAGACAGCAACTATGGCTACACCTTC. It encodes CASRRDSNYGYTF.

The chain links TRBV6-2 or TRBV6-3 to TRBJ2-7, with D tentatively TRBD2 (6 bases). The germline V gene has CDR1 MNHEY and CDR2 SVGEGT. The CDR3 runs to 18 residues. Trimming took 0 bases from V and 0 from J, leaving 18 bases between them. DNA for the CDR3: TGTGCCAGCAGTTACTCTACGGGCCCCGGGGGAAACTCCTACGAGCAGTACTTC. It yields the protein CASSYSTGPGGNSYEQYF.

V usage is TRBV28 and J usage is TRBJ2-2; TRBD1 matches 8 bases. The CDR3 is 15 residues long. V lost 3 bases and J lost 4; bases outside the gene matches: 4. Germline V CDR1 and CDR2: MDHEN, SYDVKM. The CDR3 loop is CASSFRGRGTGELFF. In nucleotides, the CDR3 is TGTGCCAGCAGTTTCAGGGGGCGAGGCACCGGGGAGCTGTTTTTT.

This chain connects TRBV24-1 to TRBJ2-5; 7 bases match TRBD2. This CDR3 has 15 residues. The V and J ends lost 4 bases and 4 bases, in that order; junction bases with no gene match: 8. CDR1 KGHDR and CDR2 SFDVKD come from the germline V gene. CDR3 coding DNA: TGTGCCACCAGTGAGGGACTACTTGAGCGAGAGACCCAGTACTTC. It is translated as CATSEGLLERETQYF.

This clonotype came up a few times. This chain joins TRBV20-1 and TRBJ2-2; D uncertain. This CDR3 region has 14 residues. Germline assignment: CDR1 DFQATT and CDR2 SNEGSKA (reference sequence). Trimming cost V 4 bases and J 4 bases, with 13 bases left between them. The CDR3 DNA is TGCAGTGCTATATCCCCCCTGGCCACCGGGGAGCTGTTTTTT. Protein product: CSAISPLATGELFF.

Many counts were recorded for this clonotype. The CDR3 nucleotides are TGCGCCAGCAAAGGGGATGCGGGGGTAGATACGCAGTATTTT. Amino acids: CASKGDAGVDTQYF. The chain joins TRBV10-2 to TRBJ2-3; 7 bases map to TRBD2. The CDR3 length is 14 residues. V shed 7 bases, J shed 5 bases, and the junction held 9 bases outside the gene matches. Germline V gene lookup returns CDR1 WSHSY and CDR2 SAAADI.

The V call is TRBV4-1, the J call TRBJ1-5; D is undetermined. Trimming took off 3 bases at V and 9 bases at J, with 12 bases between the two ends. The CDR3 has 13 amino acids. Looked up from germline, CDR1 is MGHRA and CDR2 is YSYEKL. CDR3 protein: CASSQERIGPQHF. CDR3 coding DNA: TGCGCCAGCAGCCAGGAACGTATAGGGCCCCAGCATTTT.

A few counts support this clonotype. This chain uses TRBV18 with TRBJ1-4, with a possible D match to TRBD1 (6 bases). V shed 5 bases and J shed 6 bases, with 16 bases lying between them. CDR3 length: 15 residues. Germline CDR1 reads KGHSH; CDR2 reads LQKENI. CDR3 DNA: TGTGCCAGCTCAGTACTAGGGGACAAATATGAAAAACTGTTTTTT. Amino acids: CASSVLGDKYEKLFF.

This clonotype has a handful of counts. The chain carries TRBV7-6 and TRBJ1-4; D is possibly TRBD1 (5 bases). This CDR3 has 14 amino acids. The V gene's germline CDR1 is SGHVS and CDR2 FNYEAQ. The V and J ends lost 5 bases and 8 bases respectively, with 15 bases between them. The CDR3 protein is CASSPTREEEKLFF. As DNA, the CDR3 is TGTGCCAGCAGCCCAACCAGGGAGGAGGAAAAACTGTTTTTT.

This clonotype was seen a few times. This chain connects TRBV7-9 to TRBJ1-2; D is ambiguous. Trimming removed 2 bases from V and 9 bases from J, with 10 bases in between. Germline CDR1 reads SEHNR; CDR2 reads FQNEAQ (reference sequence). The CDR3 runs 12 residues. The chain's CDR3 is CASSLPQISYTF. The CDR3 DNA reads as TGTGCCAGCAGCTTACCCCAGATAAGCTACACCTTC.

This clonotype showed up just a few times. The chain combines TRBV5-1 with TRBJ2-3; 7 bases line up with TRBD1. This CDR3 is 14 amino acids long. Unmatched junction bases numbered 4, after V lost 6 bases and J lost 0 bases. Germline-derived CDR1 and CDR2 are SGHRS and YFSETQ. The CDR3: CASKRDSSTDTQYF. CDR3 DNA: TGCGCCAGCAAGAGGGACAGTAGCACAGATACGCAGTATTTT.

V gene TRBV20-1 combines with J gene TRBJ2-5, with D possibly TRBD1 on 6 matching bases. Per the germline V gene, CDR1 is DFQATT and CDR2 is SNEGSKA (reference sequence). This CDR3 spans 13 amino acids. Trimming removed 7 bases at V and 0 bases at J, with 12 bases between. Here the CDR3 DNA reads TGCAGTGTCCCGGGACAATACCAAGAGACCCAGTACTTC. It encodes CSVPGQYQETQYF.

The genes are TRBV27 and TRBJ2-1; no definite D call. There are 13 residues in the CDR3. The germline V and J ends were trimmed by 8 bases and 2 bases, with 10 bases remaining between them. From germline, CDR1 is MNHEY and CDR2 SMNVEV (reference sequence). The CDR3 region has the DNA TGTGCCAGCTTCTCAGCCACCTACAATGAGCAGTTCTTC. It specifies CASFSATYNEQFF.

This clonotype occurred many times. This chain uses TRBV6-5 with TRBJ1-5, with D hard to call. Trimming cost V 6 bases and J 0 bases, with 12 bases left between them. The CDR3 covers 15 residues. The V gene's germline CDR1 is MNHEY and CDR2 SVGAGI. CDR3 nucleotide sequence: TGTGCCAGCAGCCGTCGACGAAATAGCAATCAGCCCCAGCATTTT. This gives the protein CASSRRRNSNQPQHF.

The CDR3 nucleotides read TGTGCCACCAGTGAAGATCCCTCCCGTAGGGAGACCCAGTACTTC. Translated: CATSEDPSRRETQYF. This chain connects TRBV24-1 to TRBJ2-5; D unclear. The CDR3 is 15 amino acids. Germline V gene data show CDR1 as KGHDR and CDR2 as SFDVKD. Trimming took 4 bases from V and 5 from J, leaving 16 bases between them.

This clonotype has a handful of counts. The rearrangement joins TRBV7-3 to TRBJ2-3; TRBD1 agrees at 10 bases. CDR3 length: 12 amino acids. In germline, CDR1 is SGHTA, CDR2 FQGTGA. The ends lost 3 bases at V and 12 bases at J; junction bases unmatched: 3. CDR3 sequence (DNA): TGTGCCAGCAGCTTGGACAGGGGGATACAGTATTTT. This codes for CASSLDRGIQYF.

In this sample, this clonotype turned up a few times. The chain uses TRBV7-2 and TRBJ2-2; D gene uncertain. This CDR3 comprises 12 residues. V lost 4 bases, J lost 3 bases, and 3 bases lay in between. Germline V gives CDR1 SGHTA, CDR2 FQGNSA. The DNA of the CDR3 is TGTGCCAGCAGCTGGGACACCGGGGAGCTGTTTTTT. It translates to CASSWDTGELFF.